Shown below are 30 T cell receptor beta chains from a single sample sequenced in a study of blood T cell repertoires in COVID-19. Libraries were prepared by immunoSEQ multiplex PCR; TCRdb keeps only in-frame clonotypes and omits some of them. The sample has 290,000 or so clones; around nine tenths are singletons. Input material: peripheral blood. The receptors were gathered from a man between 70 and 80 years old with acute or convalescent COVID-19.

The gene calls are TRBV25-1 and TRBJ1-2; D is possibly TRBD1 (5 bases). This CDR3 is built from 13 residues. In germline, CDR1 is MGHDK, CDR2 SYGVNS. V was cut by 4 bases and J by 1 base, with 7 bases left in between. The CDR3 reads CASSADSNYGYTF. DNA of the CDR3: TGTGCCAGCAGTGCCGACAGTAACTATGGCTACACCTTC.

The V call is TRBV5-1, the J call TRBJ2-7; 9 positions agree with TRBD1. V trimming: 2 bases; J trimming: 5 bases; junction bases outside the gene matches: 5. The CDR3 contains 14 residues. The germline V gene has CDR1 SGHRS and CDR2 YFSETQ. The CDR3 protein is CASSLPGQGDEQYF. CDR3 nucleotide sequence: TGCGCCAGCAGCTTACCGGGACAGGGAGACGAGCAGTACTTC.

This clone was seen only once. This chain joins TRBV5-1 and TRBJ2-6; 8 bases line up with TRBD1. Germline CDR1 is SGHRS and CDR2 is YFSETQ. CDR3 length: 19 amino acids. The V gene end was trimmed by 0 bases and the J gene end by 0 bases; junction bases not matched to a gene: 8. CDR3 in amino acids: CASSLVDGTGSSGANVLTF. In DNA form, the CDR3 reads TGCGCCAGCAGCTTGGTCGACGGGACAGGAAGCTCTGGGGCCAACGTCCTGACTTTC.

The gene calls are TRBV29-1 and TRBJ2-3; tentative D call: TRBD1 (5 bases). CDR3 length: 13 amino acids. With 1 base removed from V and 5 bases from J, the gap between germline ends came to 10 bases. CDR1 and CDR2 from the germline V gene are SQVTM and ANQGSEA. The CDR3 DNA reads as TGCAGCGTTGAAGGCAGGGTGGGAGATACGCAGTATTTT. Translating it yields CSVEGRVGDTQYF.

About this clone itself: One end of the junction fails to match germline, which may point to a read error. The V call is TRBV5-4, the J call TRBJ1-2; 9 bases fit TRBD1. The CDR3 consists of 13 residues. CDR1 SGHNT and CDR2 YYREEE come from the germline V gene (reference sequence). CDR3 DNA sequence: TGTGCCAGCGGCGATACAGGGGGCTATGGCTGCACCTTC. Amino acids: CASGDTGGYGCTF.

The chain has TRBV7-2 and TRBJ2-2; 7 bases fit TRBD1. The CDR3 has 17 residues. Germline values: CDR1 SGHTA, CDR2 FQGNSA. J lost 1 base, V lost 3 bases, and 8 bases had no gene match. The CDR3 protein is CASSLRSGTENTGELFF. Here the CDR3 DNA reads TGTGCCAGCAGCTTGCGCTCCGGGACAGAGAACACCGGGGAGCTGTTTTTT.

V is TRBV7-2 and J is TRBJ2-5; D not certain. Germline V gene data show CDR1 as SGHTA and CDR2 as FQGNSA. This CDR3 is built from 14 residues. With 3 bases removed from V and 5 bases from J, the gap between germline ends came to 13 bases. The CDR3 protein is CASSFLTSGETQYF. DNA for the CDR3: TGTGCCAGCAGCTTCTTGACCTCCGGGGAGACCCAGTACTTC. Complete variable domain (other parts from reference TRBV7-2 and TRBJ2-5): GAGVSQSPSNKVTEKGKDVELRCDPISGHTALYWYRQSLGQGLEFLIYFQGNSAPDKSGLPSDRFSAERTGGSVSTLTIQRTQQEDSAVYLCASSFLTSGETQYFGPGTRLLVL.

The chain joins TRBV4-3 to TRBJ1-2, with 7 nucleotides matching TRBD1. The J segment lost 4 bases and the V segment lost 0 bases, leaving 5 bases of the junction unmatched. Germline V lookup: CDR1 LGHNA, CDR2 YSLEER. The length of the CDR3 is 15 residues. CDR3 DNA sequence: TGCGCCAGCAGCCAAGAACAGGGGATTAGCTATGGCTACACCTTC. It specifies CASSQEQGISYGYTF.

The V and J genes are TRBV6-5 and TRBJ1-6, with D unclear. CDR1 and CDR2 from the germline V gene are MNHEY and SVGAGI. The CDR3 is 14 residues long. Trimming pared 0 bases from V and 8 bases from J, leaving 8 bases between. CDR3 in DNA: TGTGCCAGCAGTTACTCTAACAGATATTCACCCCTCCACTTT. This encodes CASSYSNRYSPLHF.

The rearrangement uses TRBV9 and TRBJ1-1; no firm D call. Trimming shortened V by 6 bases and J by 0 bases, and 12 bases separated the two germline ends. The CDR3 has 14 residues. Germline values: CDR1 SGDLS, CDR2 YYNGEE. CDR3 coding DNA: TGTGCCAGCACCTCCGGGGTCGTGAACACTGAAGCTTTCTTT. Encoded protein: CASTSGVVNTEAFF.

The chain recombines TRBV7-9 with TRBJ2-5; D is unresolved. The CDR3 consists of 15 residues. With 3 bases removed from V and 3 bases from J, the gap between germline ends came to 14 bases. CDR1 and CDR2 from the germline V gene are SEHNR and FQNEAQ (reference sequence). Here the CDR3 DNA reads TGTGCCAGCAGCTTTCCTGGGCTATTAAAAGAGACCCAGTACTTC. Its protein is CASSFPGLLKETQYF.

This chain connects TRBV5-6 to TRBJ2-5, with D perhaps matching TRBD1 (6 bases). V was trimmed by 2 bases and J by 5 bases, leaving 13 bases between them. The CDR3 consists of 14 residues. Germline V gives CDR1 SGHDT, CDR2 YYEEEE. CDR3 nucleotides: TGTGCCAGCAGCTTCGCTCAGGGGTTGGAGACCCAGTACTTC. Residues: CASSFAQGLETQYF. The complete variable domain, with remaining parts taken from reference TRBV5-6 and TRBJ2-5, reads DAGVTQSPTHLIKTRGQQVTLRCSPKSGHDTVSWYQQALGQGPQFIFQYYEEEERQRGNFPDRFSGHQFPNYSSELNVNALLLGDSALYLCASSFAQGLETQYFGPGTRLLVL.

The chain carries TRBV7-2 and TRBJ2-6; the D is unclear. Germline lookup yields CDR1 SGHTA and CDR2 FQGNSA. Deletions cut 8 bases from V and 0 bases from J, with 5 bases between. The CDR3 is made up of 13 amino acids. The CDR3 coding sequence is TGTGCCAGCGAGATCTCTGGGGCCAACGTCCTGACTTTC. Residues: CASEISGANVLTF.

This clone turned up a few times. The chain recombines TRBV5-8 with TRBJ2-5, with a weak D call TRBD2 (6 bases). Looked up from germline, CDR1 is SGHTS and CDR2 is YDEGEE. CDR3 length: 13 amino acids. V gave up 5 bases and J gave up 4 bases, with 12 bases separating them. CDR3 in amino acids: CASRHGGTETQYF. CDR3 coding DNA: TGTGCCAGCAGACATGGAGGGACAGAGACCCAGTACTTC. The variable domain in full, completed from reference TRBV5-8 and TRBJ2-5, reads EAGVTQSPTHLIKTRGQQATLRCSPISGHTSVYWYQQALGLGLQFLLWYDEGEERNRGNFPPRFSGRQFPNYSSELNVNALELEDSALYLCASRHGGTETQYFGPGTRLLVL.

V and J are TRBV27 and TRBJ1-4; D may be TRBD1 (5 bases). The germline V gene encodes CDR1 MNHEY and CDR2 SMNVEV (reference sequence). V was shortened by 5 bases and J by 6 bases, with 25 bases between the two germline ends. The CDR3 loop spans 18 amino acids. CDR3 sequence: CASSPIPAPRARHEKLFF. DNA of the CDR3: TGTGCCAGCAGTCCAATCCCCGCTCCCAGGGCTCGACATGAAAAACTGTTTTTT.

The chain has TRBV7-9 and TRBJ2-3; possible D gene TRBD2, 6 bases. CDR1 is SEHNR, CDR2 FQNEAQ, per germline (reference sequence). Trimming stripped 4 bases from V and 6 bases from J, with 11 bases between. The CDR3 length is 13 residues. CDR3 amino acids: CASSSPSVDTQYF. In nucleotides, the CDR3 is TGTGCCAGCAGCTCCCCTAGCGTCGATACGCAGTATTTT.

The chain links TRBV5-4 to TRBJ2-1; 11 bases align to TRBD1. With 4 bases clipped from V and 7 bases from J, the junction kept 4 bases outside the gene matches. From germline, CDR1 is SGHNT and CDR2 YYREEE (reference sequence). CDR3 length: 14 residues. The CDR3 is CASSTGQGANEQFF. CDR3 DNA: TGTGCCAGCAGCACCGGACAGGGGGCAAATGAGCAGTTCTTC.

This chain uses TRBV5-6 with TRBJ2-6; maybe TRBD2 (5 bases). Per germline, CDR1 SGHDT and CDR2 YYEEEE. The ends were cut back, 0 bases at V and 1 base at J, with 8 bases in the middle. The CDR3 is 16 amino acids. The CDR3 here is CASSLVSGSGANVLTF. In nucleotides, the CDR3 is TGTGCCAGCAGCTTGGTATCGGGGTCTGGGGCCAACGTCCTGACTTTC.

Turning to this clone: Other DNA sequences within the sample encode an identical CDR3. The V call is TRBV7-2, the J call TRBJ1-4; 11 positions agree with TRBD1. Germline lookup yields CDR1 SGHTA and CDR2 FQGNSA. The CDR3 extends over 15 amino acids. The J segment lost 8 bases and the V segment lost 2 bases, leaving 4 bases of the junction unmatched. CDR3 in DNA: TGTGCCAGCAGCTTATCCGGGACAGGGGGGGAAAAACTGTTTTTT. It codes for CASSLSGTGGEKLFF.

The chain carries TRBV9 and TRBJ1-3; TRBD1 is a possible D gene (5 bases). Germline CDR1 is SGDLS and CDR2 is YYNGEE. V gave up 0 bases and J gave up 2 bases, with 9 bases separating them. The CDR3 covers 15 residues. DNA of the CDR3: TGTGCCAGCAGCGTAGCCCCAGGGCCTGGAAACACCATATATTTT. This codes for CASSVAPGPGNTIYF.

The chain has TRBV5-1 and TRBJ1-2; 7 bases match TRBD1. V was pared by 4 bases and J by 2 bases, with 11 bases of the junction left unmatched. CDR1 SGHRS and CDR2 YFSETQ come from the germline V gene. This CDR3 spans 16 amino acids. The CDR3 sequence: CASSTGQEGINYGYTF. The CDR3 nucleotides read TGCGCCAGCAGCACCGGACAGGAGGGAATCAACTATGGCTACACCTTC.

This clone was counted a single time. The chain has TRBV3-1 (or the pseudogene TRBV3-2) and TRBJ2-7; TRBD1 matches at 8 bases. The CDR3 has 15 residues. CDR1 is LGHDT and CDR2 is YNNKEL in the germline V gene (reference sequence). V dropped 1 base and J dropped 2; count of bases not matched to a gene: 4. The CDR3 loop reads CASSQVQGAPYEQYF. CDR3 nucleotide sequence: TGTGCCAGCAGCCAAGTGCAGGGGGCTCCCTACGAGCAGTACTTC.

There are many counts of this clone. Other DNA sequences in the same sample also yield this CDR3. V and J are TRBV5-4 and TRBJ2-1; a weak D match, TRBD2 (5 bases). Germline V gene data show CDR1 as SGHNT and CDR2 as YYREEE (reference sequence). This CDR3 has 14 residues. The V and J ends lost 1 base and 1 base respectively, with 6 bases between them. CDR3 sequence (DNA): TGTGCCAGCAGCTTGACGGGGTCCTACAATGAGCAGTTCTTC. The encoded protein is CASSLTGSYNEQFF.

The chain is built from TRBV4-3 and TRBJ1-1; no clear D. The germline V and J ends were trimmed by 3 bases and 2 bases, with 4 bases remaining between them. The CDR3 loop spans 12 amino acids. Germline V gene sequence: CDR1 LGHNA, CDR2 YSLEER. In DNA form, the CDR3 reads TGCGCCAGCAGCCACGGTAACACTGAAGCTTTCTTT. It translates to CASSHGNTEAFF.

This sequence joins TRBV11-3 and TRBJ2-7; no clear D gene. Germline-derived CDR1 and CDR2 are SGHNT and YENEEA. V gave up 0 bases and J gave up 3 bases, with 9 bases separating them. This CDR3 is built from 14 residues. The DNA of the CDR3 is TGTGCCAGCAGCTTAGACCGTCGTAGCTACGAGCAGTACTTC. Translated: CASSLDRRSYEQYF.

The chain recombines TRBV2 with TRBJ2-7; 9 bases are shared with TRBD1. The CDR3 runs 13 residues. Germline V gives CDR1 SNHLY, CDR2 FYNNEI. V was clipped by 6 bases and J by 2 bases; unmatched bases: 2. The CDR3 region has the DNA TGTGCCAGCAGAAGGACAGGGGCCTACGAGCAGTACTTC. Protein sequence: CASRRTGAYEQYF.

J is TRBJ2-3 and V is TRBV24-1; 12 bases match TRBD2. The CDR3 spans 17 residues. The junction had 6 bases not matched to a gene; V was cut back by 4 bases and J by 2 bases. Per the germline V gene, CDR1 is KGHDR and CDR2 is SFDVKD. Written as DNA, the CDR3 is TGTGCCACCAGTGAAAGAACTAGCGGGGGGACCACAGATACGCAGTATTTT. It encodes CATSERTSGGTTDTQYF.

This chain uses TRBV15 with TRBJ2-3; 8 nucleotides line up with TRBD2. J was trimmed by 8 bases and V by 1 base; bases with no gene match: 14. The CDR3 runs to 17 residues. CDR1 is LNHNV, CDR2 YYDKDF, per germline (reference sequence). The DNA of the CDR3 is TGTGCCACCAGCAGAGGGAGGACTAGCAGGGAGGCTGGTACGCAGTATTTT. Residues: CATSRGRTSREAGTQYF.

This chain links TRBV10-3 with TRBJ1-1; 10 bases align to TRBD1. Germline values: CDR1 ENHRY, CDR2 SYGVKD. After removal of 10 bases from V and 3 bases from J, the junction contained 5 bases not matched to a gene. CDR3 length: 13 amino acids. The CDR3 here is CATLGQGDTEAFF. The CDR3 DNA is TGTGCCACCCTAGGACAGGGGGACACTGAAGCTTTCTTT.

This chain uses TRBV4-2 with TRBJ1-4, with 8 bases lining up with TRBD1. J gave up 3 bases and V 3 bases, and 6 bases lay outside the gene matches. The CDR3 totals 16 residues. CDR1 LGHNA and CDR2 YNFKEQ come from the germline V gene. The CDR3 bases are TGTGCCAGCAGCCACGCTGACAGGGGTGCTAATGAAAAACTGTTTTTT. It is translated as CASSHADRGANEKLFF.